The entry below gives a single TCR beta chain sequence along with its context. Authors' analysis steps: Counts of nucleated cells, estimated from reference gene primer amplification, were obtained. This table comes from immunoSEQ multiplex PCR, and its TCRdb copy is limited to in-frame clones, with some not included. V, J and clone size were drawn from that table, and D and trimming were deduced from the DNA. This sample carries 130,000 to 150,000 clones, roughly 81% of them seen once, and the ten largest clones take 7% to 10%. The data derive from a study of blood T cell repertoires in COVID-19. Study overall: Acute and convalescent COVID-19 specimens originated in the United States, Italy and Spain. Sources were T cells, B-cell-depleted T cells, or PBMCs; the material itself was cDNA or gDNA.

V lost 2 bases and J 5 bases, leaving 10 bases between the germline ends. Germline V gene lookup returns CDR1 KGHSH and CDR2 LQKENI. The CDR3 is made up of 14 amino acids. This TCR came from a human donor with acute or convalescent COVID-19. The donor label of this sample is uncertain. This chain uses TRBV18 with TRBJ1-5, with D possibly being TRBD1 (6 bases). The sequencing sample was made of peripheral blood. For the CDR3, the DNA is TGTGCCAGCTCACCAGGGGCAGGGGATCAGCCCCAGCATTTT. This translates into CASSPGAGDQPQHF.